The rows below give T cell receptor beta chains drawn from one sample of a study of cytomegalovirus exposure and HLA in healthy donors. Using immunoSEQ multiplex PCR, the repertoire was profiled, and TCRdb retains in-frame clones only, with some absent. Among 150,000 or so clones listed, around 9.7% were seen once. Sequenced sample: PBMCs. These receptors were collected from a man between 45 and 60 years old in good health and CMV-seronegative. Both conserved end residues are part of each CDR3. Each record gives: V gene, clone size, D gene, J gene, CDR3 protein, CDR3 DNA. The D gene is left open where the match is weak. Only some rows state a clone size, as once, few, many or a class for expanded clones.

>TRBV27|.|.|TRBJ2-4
CASSTRGKNIQYF
TGTGCCAGCAGTACAAGGGGCAAAAACATTCAGTACTTC
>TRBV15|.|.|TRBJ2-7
CATSTPSGGPASGSVSYEQYF
TGTGCCACCAGCACCCCATCAGGGGGACCGGCAAGCGGGAGTGTTTCCTACGAGCAGTACTTC
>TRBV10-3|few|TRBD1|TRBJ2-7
CAISALTGGASDEQYF
TGTGCCATCAGTGCGTTGACAGGGGGCGCGTCAGACGAGCAGTACTTC
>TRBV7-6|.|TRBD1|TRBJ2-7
CASSPGTGYPYEQYF
TGTGCCAGCAGCCCCGGGACAGGGTACCCTTACGAGCAGTACTTC
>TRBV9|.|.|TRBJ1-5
CASSVGQDNQPQHF
TGTGCCAGCAGCGTAGGGCAGGACAATCAGCCCCAGCATTTT
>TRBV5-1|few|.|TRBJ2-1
CASSLLEIGFDEQFF
TGCGCCAGCAGCTTGTTGGAGATTGGCTTCGATGAGCAGTTCTTC
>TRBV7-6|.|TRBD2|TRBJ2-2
CASSFAGGPGGELFF
TGTGCCAGCAGCTTCGCGGGAGGGCCTGGCGGGGAGCTGTTTTTT
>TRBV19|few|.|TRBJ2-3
CASSIARGNTDTQYF
TGTGCCAGTAGTATAGCCAGGGGCAACACAGATACGCAGTATTTT
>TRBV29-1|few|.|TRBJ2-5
CSVAGQETQYF
TGCAGCGTTGCCGGCCAAGAGACCCAGTACTTC
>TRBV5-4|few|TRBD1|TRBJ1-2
CASSFSSMGQGGIYGYTF
TGTGCCAGCAGCTTCTCGTCGATGGGACAGGGAGGTATCTATGGCTACACCTTC
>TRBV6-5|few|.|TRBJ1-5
CASSSGLNQPQHF
TGTGCCAGCAGTTCAGGGTTGAATCAGCCCCAGCATTTT
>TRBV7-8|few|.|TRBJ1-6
CASSPTVFTLHF
TGTGCCAGCAGCCCGACAGTTTTCACCCTCCACTTT
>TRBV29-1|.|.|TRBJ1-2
CSDGGGNGYTF
TGCAGCGACGGGGGGGGGAATGGCTACACCTTC
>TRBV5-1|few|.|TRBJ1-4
CASSRQDATNEKLFF
TGCGCCAGCAGCCGACAGGATGCAACTAATGAAAAACTGTTTTTT
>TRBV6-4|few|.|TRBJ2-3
CASSVQRGADTQYF
TGTGCCAGCAGTGTTCAACGGGGTGCAGATACGCAGTATTTT